These 2 T cell receptor beta chains share one sample of origin, sequenced in a study of blood T cell repertoires in COVID-19. Sequenced by immunoSEQ multiplex PCR; TCRdb stores in-frame clones only, minus some. The sample lists 250,000 to 300,000 clones; about 89% were seen once. Sequencing used PBMCs or T cells enriched from blood (not recorded which). These receptors originate from a human donor in a cohort exposed to, infected with or recovered from COVID-19 (not recorded which). The donor label of this sample is uncertain.

About this clone: Additional DNA sequences in this sample encode the identical CDR3. The gene calls are TRBV2 and TRBJ2-7; a possible D gene is TRBD2 (5 bases). The V end was cut by 4 bases, the J end by 5 bases, with 9 bases between. The germline V gene encodes CDR1 SNHLY and CDR2 FYNNEI. The CDR3 spans 12 residues. CDR3 loop: CASSVGSHEQYF. The CDR3 nucleotides are TGTGCCAGCAGTGTGGGGAGTCACGAGCAGTACTTC.

The rearrangement uses TRBV6-2 or TRBV6-3 and TRBJ2-1, with 10 bases aligning to TRBD1. This CDR3 region has 18 residues. The germline V gene encodes CDR1 MNHEY and CDR2 SVGEGT. Trimming at V came to 2 bases and at J to 4 bases, leaving 11 bases not matched to a gene. The CDR3 is CASSYAAFPGQGYNEQFF. The CDR3 nucleotides read TGTGCCAGCAGTTACGCGGCATTTCCGGGACAGGGGTACAATGAGCAGTTCTTC.